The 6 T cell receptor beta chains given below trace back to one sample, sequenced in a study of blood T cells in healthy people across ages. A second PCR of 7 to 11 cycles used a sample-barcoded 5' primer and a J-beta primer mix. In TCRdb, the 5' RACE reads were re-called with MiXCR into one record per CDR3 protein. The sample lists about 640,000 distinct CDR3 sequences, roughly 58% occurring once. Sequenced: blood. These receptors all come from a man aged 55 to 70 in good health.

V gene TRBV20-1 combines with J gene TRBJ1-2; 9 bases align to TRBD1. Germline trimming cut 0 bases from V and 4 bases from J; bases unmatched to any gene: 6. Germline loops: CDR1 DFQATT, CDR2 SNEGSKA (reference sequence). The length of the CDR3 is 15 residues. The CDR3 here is CSAREWDRVIYGYTF. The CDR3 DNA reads TGCAGTGCTAGAGAATGGGACAGGGTAATCTATGGCTACACCTTC.

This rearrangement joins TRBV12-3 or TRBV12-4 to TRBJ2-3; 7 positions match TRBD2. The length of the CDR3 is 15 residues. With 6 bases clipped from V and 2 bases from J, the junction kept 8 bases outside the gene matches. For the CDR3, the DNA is TGTGCCAGCAGCTTGAGTCTAGCGGCCACAGATACGCAGTATTTT. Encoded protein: CASSLSLAATDTQYF.

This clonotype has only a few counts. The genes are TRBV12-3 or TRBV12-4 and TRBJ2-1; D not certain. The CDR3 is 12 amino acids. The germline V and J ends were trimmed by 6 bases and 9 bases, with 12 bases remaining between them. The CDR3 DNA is TGTGCCAGCAGCCCCCCGGGCGGTGAGCAGTTCTTC. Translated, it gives CASSPPGGEQFF.

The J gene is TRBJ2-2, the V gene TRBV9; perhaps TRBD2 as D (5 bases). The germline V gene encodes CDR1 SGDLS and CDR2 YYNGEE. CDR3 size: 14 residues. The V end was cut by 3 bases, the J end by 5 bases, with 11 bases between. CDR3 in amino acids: CASSATSGTGELFF. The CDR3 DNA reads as TGTGCCAGCAGCGCCACTAGTGGGACCGGGGAGCTGTTTTTT.

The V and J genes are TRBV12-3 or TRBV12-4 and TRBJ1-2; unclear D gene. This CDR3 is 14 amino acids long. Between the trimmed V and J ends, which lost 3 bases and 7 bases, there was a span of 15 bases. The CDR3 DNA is TGTGCCAGCAGTTTTACAGAGGGAGTGGGTGGCTACACCTTC. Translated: CASSFTEGVGGYTF.

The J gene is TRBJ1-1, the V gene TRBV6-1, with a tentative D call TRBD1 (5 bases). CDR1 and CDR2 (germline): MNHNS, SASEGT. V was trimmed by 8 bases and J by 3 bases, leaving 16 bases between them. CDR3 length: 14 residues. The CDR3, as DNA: TGTGCCAGCGCGGTTAGGACAAAGGACACTGAAGCTTTCTTT. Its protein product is CASAVRTKDTEAFF.